The subject of this entry is one T cell receptor beta chain. Its antigen is unknown. It was CD45RO-negative cells, positively selected for CCR7, that made up naive CD8 cells, with terminally differentiated effector memory CD45RA+ cells excluded. This sample is part of a study of shared clonotypes between healthy human individuals. Findings and caveats of the study: Clonotypes not shared had lower generation probabilities than those common to all four donors. It was only blood that was sampled, and tissue repertoires likely differ. Sorted-subset samples were not fully sequenced, rarefaction indicated. Larger estimated richness was generally seen in naive subsets than in memory subsets.

Per the germline V gene, CDR1 is SNHLY and CDR2 is FYNNEI. The CDR3 runs to 15 residues. Trimming shortened V by 6 bases and J by 8 bases, and 22 bases separated the two germline ends. Profiling relied on immunoSEQ multiplex PCR, and the TCRdb table lists in-frame clones only, not all of them. The sample yields approximately 2,000,000 clones, 93% seen once. This chain uses TRBV2 with TRBJ1-1; D is perhaps TRBD1 (6 bases). The TCR was taken from a man younger than 35 in good health. Some clones in this sample may be carry-over from other donors' samples. Sequenced sample: naive CD8+ T cells from PBMCs. The CDR3 nucleotides read TGTGCCAGCAGAGATGCAACGGGACACCGAACAGAAGCTTTCTTT. Translation: CASRDATGHRTEAFF. The full variable domain, with the rest looked up from reference TRBV2 and TRBJ1-1, is EPEVTQTPSHQVTQMGQEVILRCVPISNHLYFYWYRQILGQKVEFLVSFYNNEISEKSEIFDDQFSVERPDGSNFTLKIRSTKLEDSAMYFCASRDATGHRTEAFFGQGTRLTVV.